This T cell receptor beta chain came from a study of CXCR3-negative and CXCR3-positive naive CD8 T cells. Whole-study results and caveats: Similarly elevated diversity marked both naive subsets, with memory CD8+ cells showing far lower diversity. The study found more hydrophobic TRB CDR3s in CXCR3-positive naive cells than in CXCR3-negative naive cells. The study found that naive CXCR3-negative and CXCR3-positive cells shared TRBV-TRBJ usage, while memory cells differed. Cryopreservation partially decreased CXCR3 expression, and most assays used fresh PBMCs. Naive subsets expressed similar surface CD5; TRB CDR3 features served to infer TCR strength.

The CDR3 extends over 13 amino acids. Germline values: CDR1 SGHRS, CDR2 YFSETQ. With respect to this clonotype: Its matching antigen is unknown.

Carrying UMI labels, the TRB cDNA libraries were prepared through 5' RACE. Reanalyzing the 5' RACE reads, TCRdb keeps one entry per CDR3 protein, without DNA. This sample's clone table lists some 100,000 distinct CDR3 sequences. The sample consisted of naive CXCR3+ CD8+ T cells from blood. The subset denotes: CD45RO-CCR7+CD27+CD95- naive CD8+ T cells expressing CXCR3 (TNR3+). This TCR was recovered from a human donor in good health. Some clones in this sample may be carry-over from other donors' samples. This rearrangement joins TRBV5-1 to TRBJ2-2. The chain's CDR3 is CASSLTGTGELFF.